This is a list of T cell receptor beta chains from one sample in a study of T-cell reconstitution after alpha-beta-depleted transplantation in children. TCRdb reprocessed the PCR reads with MiXCR, giving one entry per CDR3 protein. The profile shows about 690,000 distinct CDR3 sequences, 16% of them singletons. This sample comprised PBMCs from the stem cell graft donor, obtained from the stem cell graft. The origin of the receptors is a human donor who donated a stem cell graft to a child with acute myeloid leukemia. Both conserved end residues are part of each CDR3. The order of the fields is V gene, clone size, D gene, J gene, CDR3 DNA, CDR3 protein. The D gene is left open where the match is weak. The listing skips clone size in some rows; elsewhere it reads once, few, many or a size class.

V gene: TRBV29-1; clone size: few; D gene: TRBD1; J gene: TRBJ1-1; CDR3 DNA: TGCAGCGCTTGGGTCGGACAGGGCATGTCTGAAGCTTTCTTT; CDR3 protein: CSAWVGQGMSEAFF
V gene: TRBV6-1; clone size: NA; D gene: NA; J gene: TRBJ1-1; CDR3 DNA: TGTGCCAGCAGCCCCGACAGGCCCTCGCCTGAAGCTTTCTTT; CDR3 protein: CASSPDRPSPEAFF
V gene: TRBV7-2; clone size: NA; D gene: NA; J gene: TRBJ2-3; CDR3 DNA: TGTGCCAGCAGCTCCTCAGGGCTTAGCACAGATACGCAGTATTTT; CDR3 protein: CASSSSGLSTDTQYF
V gene: TRBV4-3; clone size: few; D gene: NA; J gene: TRBJ2-3; CDR3 DNA: TGCGCCAGCAGCCAAGATTTAGGGGGCACAGATACGCAGTATTTT; CDR3 protein: CASSQDLGGTDTQYF
V gene: TRBV5-6; clone size: NA; D gene: TRBD2; J gene: TRBJ2-7; CDR3 DNA: TGTGCCAGCAGCTTGGTCAAGCGGGGGCCTTTAACCTACGAGCAGTACTTC; CDR3 protein: CASSLVKRGPLTYEQYF
V gene: TRBV12-3/TRBV12-4; clone size: few; D gene: NA; J gene: TRBJ1-2; CDR3 DNA: TGTGCCAGCAGTTTAGAGGCCGGGGGGGTCTATGGCTACACCTTC; CDR3 protein: CASSLEAGGVYGYTF
V gene: TRBV20-1; clone size: few; D gene: NA; J gene: TRBJ2-1; CDR3 DNA: TGCAGTGCTGGAGCGGACCGGGATTCTAGCTCCTACAATGAGCAGTTCTTC; CDR3 protein: CSAGADRDSSSYNEQFF
V gene: TRBV7-3; clone size: NA; D gene: NA; J gene: TRBJ2-1; CDR3 DNA: TGTGCCAGCAGCAACCATCTCGAGGGGGAGACTGAGCAGTTCTTC; CDR3 protein: CASSNHLEGETEQFF
V gene: TRBV30; clone size: NA; D gene: TRBD1; J gene: TRBJ1-5; CDR3 DNA: TGTGCCTGGAAAGGGGACAGGGATCAGCCCCAGCATTTT; CDR3 protein: CAWKGDRDQPQHF
V gene: TRBV7-2; clone size: NA; D gene: NA; J gene: TRBJ1-1; CDR3 DNA: TGTGCCAGCAGCCGGGCGCGGATGGGTGAAGCTTTCTTT; CDR3 protein: CASSRARMGEAFF
V gene: TRBV4-1; clone size: NA; D gene: NA; J gene: TRBJ1-6; CDR3 DNA: TGCGCCAGCAGCCAGGAAGTCCAGGGATTCTCACCCCTCCACTTT; CDR3 protein: CASSQEVQGFSPLHF
V gene: TRBV7-6; clone size: many; D gene: NA; J gene: TRBJ2-5; CDR3 DNA: TGTGCCAGCACCGAAGTCCCAGAAAAAGAGACCCAGTACTTC; CDR3 protein: CASTEVPEKETQYF
V gene: TRBV5-6; clone size: few; D gene: NA; J gene: TRBJ1-2; CDR3 DNA: TGTGCCAGCAGCTTCAGCCCGACAGGAAACTATGGCTACACCTTC; CDR3 protein: CASSFSPTGNYGYTF
V gene: TRBV7-2; clone size: many; D gene: NA; J gene: TRBJ1-5; CDR3 DNA: TGTGCCAGCAGCTTATACGGTGGTGGCAATCAGCCCCAGCATTTT; CDR3 protein: CASSLYGGGNQPQHF
V gene: TRBV21-1; clone size: NA; D gene: NA; J gene: TRBJ1-4; CDR3 DNA: TGTGCCAGCAGCATGAGGAAATCAACTAATGAAAAACTGTTTTTT; CDR3 protein: CASSMRKSTNEKLFF
V gene: TRBV20-1; clone size: many; D gene: TRBD1; J gene: TRBJ2-2; CDR3 DNA: TGCAGTGCTGACAGGGGGCAGAACACCGGGGAGCTGTTTTTT; CDR3 protein: CSADRGQNTGELFF
V gene: TRBV20-1; clone size: many; D gene: TRBD1; J gene: TRBJ1-5; CDR3 DNA: TGCAGTGCTAGGGCCGGACAGGGAGGGAATCAGCCCCAGCATTTT; CDR3 protein: CSARAGQGGNQPQHF
V gene: TRBV27; clone size: NA; D gene: TRBD1; J gene: TRBJ1-1; CDR3 DNA: TGTGCCAGCAGTTTCTCCGGGACAGGGGGAACCGAAGCTTTCTTT; CDR3 protein: CASSFSGTGGTEAFF
V gene: TRBV13; clone size: many; D gene: NA; J gene: TRBJ2-3; CDR3 DNA: TGTGCCAGCAGCTTAGTTGGACGAGATACGCAGTATTTT; CDR3 protein: CASSLVGRDTQYF
V gene: TRBV12-3/TRBV12-4; clone size: few; D gene: TRBD1; J gene: TRBJ1-5; CDR3 DNA: TGTGCCAGCGGCGTTACCCAGGGGGTTAGCAATCAGCCCCAGCATTTT; CDR3 protein: CASGVTQGVSNQPQHF
V gene: TRBV11-2; clone size: NA; D gene: NA; J gene: TRBJ2-1; CDR3 DNA: TGTGCCAGCAGCGCCTACCAGTCGGGGAATGAGCAGTTCTTC; CDR3 protein: CASSAYQSGNEQFF
V gene: TRBV29-1; clone size: many; D gene: NA; J gene: TRBJ2-7; CDR3 DNA: TGCAGCGTTGGAGTCAGCACCTACGAGCAGTACTTC; CDR3 protein: CSVGVSTYEQYF
V gene: TRBV20-1; clone size: many; D gene: NA; J gene: TRBJ1-1; CDR3 DNA: TGCAGTGCTAGAGCAACTCGGGGGAACACTGAAGCTTTCTTT; CDR3 protein: CSARATRGNTEAFF
V gene: TRBV12-3/TRBV12-4; clone size: many; D gene: NA; J gene: TRBJ2-5; CDR3 DNA: TGTGCCAGCAGCCCCACCTTTTCAGGGTCAGGCGGGACCCAGTACTTC; CDR3 protein: CASSPTFSGSGGTQYF
V gene: TRBV18; clone size: NA; D gene: NA; J gene: TRBJ2-7; CDR3 DNA: TGTGCCAGCTCACCATCTGTTAGGGGACGGGACTACGAGCAGTACTTC; CDR3 protein: CASSPSVRGRDYEQYF
V gene: TRBV4-1; clone size: NA; D gene: TRBD2; J gene: TRBJ2-1; CDR3 DNA: TGCGCCAGCAGCCACACCGCGGGGGGCCGAGATGAGCAGTTCTTC; CDR3 protein: CASSHTAGGRDEQFF
V gene: TRBV20-1; clone size: many; D gene: NA; J gene: TRBJ2-2; CDR3 DNA: TGCAGGGCGGGACACCTGAACACCGGGGAGCTGTTTTTT; CDR3 protein: CRAGHLNTGELFF
V gene: TRBV5-1; clone size: many; D gene: TRBD1; J gene: TRBJ1-1; CDR3 DNA: TGCGCCAGCAGCTTACCAGGGGGCGCGGACACTGAAGCTTTCTTT; CDR3 protein: CASSLPGGADTEAFF
V gene: TRBV6-5; clone size: NA; D gene: NA; J gene: TRBJ2-2; CDR3 DNA: TGTGCCAGCAGTTTGTCCCTGGCGGTTACCGGGGAGCTGTTTTTT; CDR3 protein: CASSLSLAVTGELFF
V gene: TRBV20-1; clone size: many; D gene: NA; J gene: TRBJ2-5; CDR3 DNA: TGCAGTGCTAGAGCGGGTTTAGGGGGGGGCCTCCAAGAGACCCAGTACTTC; CDR3 protein: CSARAGLGGGLQETQYF
V gene: TRBV12-3/TRBV12-4; clone size: many; D gene: NA; J gene: TRBJ1-4; CDR3 DNA: TGTGCCAGCAGGGAAACGCGGTCGAATGAAAAACTGTTTTTT; CDR3 protein: CASRETRSNEKLFF
V gene: TRBV20-1; clone size: few; D gene: TRBD1; J gene: TRBJ1-4; CDR3 DNA: TGCAGTGTCCGAGCCCGGGACAGGCAAGATCTTGGTGGACGGGGGCTGTTTTTT; CDR3 protein: CSVRARDRQDLGGRGLFF
V gene: TRBV7-2; clone size: many; D gene: TRBD2; J gene: TRBJ2-1; CDR3 DNA: TGTGCCAGCAGCTTAAACGCGGGGGGGTATAATGAGCAGTTCTTC; CDR3 protein: CASSLNAGGYNEQFF
V gene: TRBV12-3/TRBV12-4; clone size: few; D gene: NA; J gene: TRBJ2-2; CDR3 DNA: TGTGCCAGCAGTTGGTCCGGAGACACCGGGGAGCTGTTTTTT; CDR3 protein: CASSWSGDTGELFF
V gene: TRBV6-2/TRBV6-3; clone size: many; D gene: NA; J gene: TRBJ1-1; CDR3 DNA: TGTGCCAGCAGTTCGAGAAGGGACGAGAATCACTTT; CDR3 protein: CASSSRRDENHF
V gene: TRBV25-1; clone size: few; D gene: NA; J gene: TRBJ2-5; CDR3 DNA: TGTGCCAGCAGGGAAGGGCAGCGGTTAGAGACCCAGTACTTC; CDR3 protein: CASREGQRLETQYF
V gene: TRBV4-3; clone size: NA; D gene: NA; J gene: TRBJ1-5; CDR3 DNA: TGCGCCAGCAGCCAAGACTACAATCAGCCCCAGCATTTT; CDR3 protein: CASSQDYNQPQHF
V gene: TRBV12-3/TRBV12-4; clone size: few; D gene: TRBD1; J gene: TRBJ1-6; CDR3 DNA: TGTGCCAGCAGGTCGGGACAGGGGAATTCACCCCTCCACTTT; CDR3 protein: CASRSGQGNSPLHF
V gene: TRBV7-9; clone size: NA; D gene: NA; J gene: TRBJ1-4; CDR3 DNA: TGTGCCAGCGAAGCTCTGGGGCTGACTAATGAAAAACTGTTTTTT; CDR3 protein: CASEALGLTNEKLFF
V gene: TRBV12-3/TRBV12-4; clone size: few; D gene: TRBD2; J gene: TRBJ2-1; CDR3 DNA: TGTGCCAGCAGCCTAACTAGCGGGGGGCTCTTCTACAATGAGCAGTTCTTC; CDR3 protein: CASSLTSGGLFYNEQFF
V gene: TRBV6-1; clone size: few; D gene: TRBD1; J gene: TRBJ1-1; CDR3 DNA: TGTGCCAGCAGTGTGCGACAGGGAGGGAAGAACACTGAAGCTTTCTTT; CDR3 protein: CASSVRQGGKNTEAFF
V gene: TRBV29-1; clone size: many; D gene: TRBD2; J gene: TRBJ2-3; CDR3 DNA: TGCAGCTTAGCGGGGGGGCGAACAGATACGCAGTATTTT; CDR3 protein: CSLAGGRTDTQYF
V gene: TRBV29-1; clone size: many; D gene: NA; J gene: TRBJ1-1; CDR3 DNA: TGCAGCGTTGGCCCCTCGAGGGGCACTGAAGCTTTCTTT; CDR3 protein: CSVGPSRGTEAFF
V gene: TRBV12-3/TRBV12-4; clone size: few; D gene: NA; J gene: TRBJ1-1; CDR3 DNA: TGTGCCAGCACCCCAGGGGTCGGGAAAGCTTTCTTT; CDR3 protein: CASTPGVGKAFF
V gene: TRBV5-5; clone size: few; D gene: NA; J gene: TRBJ1-2; CDR3 DNA: TGCGCCAGCAGCTTGGGCAGGGGAAACTATGGCTACACCTTC; CDR3 protein: CASSLGRGNYGYTF
V gene: TRBV20-1; clone size: many; D gene: NA; J gene: TRBJ1-6; CDR3 DNA: TGCAGTGCCCGGAGGGGGAATTCACCCCTCCACTTT; CDR3 protein: CSARRGNSPLHF